This T cell receptor beta chain was captured by sequencing in a study of blood T cell repertoires in COVID-19. Here immunoSEQ multiplex PCR was the method, and the copy in TCRdb shows in-frame clones only, minus some. This repertoire shows some 100,000 clones, about nine tenths found once; its top ten account for over 9%. Germline assignment: CDR1 SGHNT and CDR2 YYREEE (reference sequence). CDR3 length equals 15 residues. V gave up 0 bases and J gave up 5 bases, with 14 bases separating them. Sample: peripheral blood. The sequence derives from a middle-aged man with acute or convalescent COVID-19. This sequence joins TRBV5-4 and TRBJ1-1; D unresolved. In DNA form, the CDR3 reads TGTGCCAGCAGCTTGGAGGGAGGGATAGGAACTGAAGCTTTCTTT. Protein product: CASSLEGGIGTEAFF.